Below are 17 T cell receptor beta chains sequenced from a single sample in a study of cytomegalovirus exposure and HLA in healthy donors. Researchers ran the PCR with 60 Vbeta and 13 Jbeta primers. TCRdb's copy holds only in-frame clones and misses some; the assay was immunoSEQ multiplex PCR. The table records around 230,000 clones, about 80% of them present only once. The sequenced material came from PBMCs. The receptors were sampled from a man aged 35-49 years in good health and CMV-seropositive.

The CDR3 sequence: CASSQWGRGEQYV. The CDR3, as DNA: TGCGCCAGCAGTCAATGGGGGCGGGGGGAGCAGTACGTC. J is TRBJ2-7 and V is TRBV23-1, with a tentative D call TRBD2 (7 bases). TRBV23-1 qualifies as an ORF whose function is uncertain. V was trimmed by 1 base and J by 7 bases, leaving 11 bases between them. The CDR3 consists of 13 residues.

The V call is TRBV28, the J call TRBJ2-1; D is perhaps TRBD2 (6 bases). Trimming removed 3 bases at V and 4 bases at J, with 7 bases between. There are 13 residues in the CDR3. Per germline, CDR1 MDHEN and CDR2 SYDVKM. The CDR3: CASSFGGYNEQFF. The DNA for the CDR3 is TGTGCCAGCAGTTTCGGGGGATACAATGAGCAGTTCTTC.

The V and J genes are TRBV2 and TRBJ1-5, with D tentatively TRBD1 (5 bases). The CDR3 contains 14 residues. Trimming pared 5 bases from V and 9 bases from J, leaving 17 bases between. The germline gives CDR1 SNHLY, CDR2 FYNNEI. Here the CDR3 DNA reads TGTGCCAGCAGTTCCGACAGATCGTCAGGGCCCCAGCATTTT. It specifies CASSSDRSSGPQHF.

V and J are TRBV6-5 and TRBJ2-5; 8 nucleotides agree with TRBD1. Germline CDR1 MNHEY, CDR2 SVGAGI. The CDR3 is 14 amino acids. V lost 4 bases to trimming and J lost 7 bases; unmatched junction nucleotides: 8. CDR3 DNA: TGTGCCAGCAGTTCTTGGGACAGGAGGGGGACCCAGTACTTC. As protein: CASSSWDRRGTQYF.

V and J are TRBV4-1 and TRBJ2-7, with D tentatively TRBD1 (6 bases). Trimming took off 6 bases at V and 0 bases at J, with 15 bases between the two ends. The CDR3 runs 15 residues. Germline-derived CDR1 and CDR2 are MGHRA and YSYEKL. DNA for the CDR3: TGCGCCAGCAGTATGGTCCAGGGGAGCTCCTACGAGCAGTACTTC. Protein product: CASSMVQGSSYEQYF.

The V and J genes are TRBV6-1 and TRBJ1-4; D is uncertain. The germline V gene has CDR1 MNHNS and CDR2 SASEGT. The CDR3 covers 14 residues. Trimming left V 0 bases short and J 8 bases short, with 10 bases between. This CDR3 reads CASSEAQVREKLFF. The CDR3 DNA is TGTGCCAGCAGTGAAGCGCAGGTTCGCGAAAAACTGTTTTTT.

V usage is TRBV2 and J usage is TRBJ2-3; the match to TRBD2 covers 7 bases. Trimming at V came to 4 bases and at J to 0 bases, leaving 7 bases not matched to a gene. Looked up from germline, CDR1 is SNHLY and CDR2 is FYNNEI. The CDR3 is made up of 16 amino acids. The CDR3 bases are TGTGCCAGCAGTGCGGCTAGCGGAGCCAGCACAGATACGCAGTATTTT. Translation gives CASSAASGASTDTQYF.

The genes are TRBV14 and TRBJ2-1, with TRBD2 as a possible D gene (6 bases). Germline V gene lookup returns CDR1 SGHDN and CDR2 FVKESK. The CDR3 is 18 residues long. V shed 0 bases and J shed 0 bases, with 15 bases lying between them. CDR3 protein: CASSQDGASASSYNEQFF. The DNA for the CDR3 is TGTGCCAGCAGCCAAGATGGCGCTAGCGCGAGCTCCTACAATGAGCAGTTCTTC.

CDR3 loop: CASSYSSSSYNEQFF. DNA for the CDR3: TGTGCCAGCAGTTACTCTTCCAGCTCCTACAATGAGCAGTTCTTC. The chain recombines TRBV6-5 with TRBJ2-1; no clear D gene. The CDR3 length is 15 residues. Trimming removed 0 bases at V and 0 bases at J, with 6 bases between. The germline CDR1 and CDR2 sequences are MNHEY and SVGAGI.

As for this clone: This sample also contains other DNA sequences that code for the same CDR3. The CDR3 DNA is TGCAGCGCTCCTGGACAGGGCGAAGAGACCCAGTACTTC. Its translation is CSAPGQGEETQYF. This chain joins TRBV29-1 and TRBJ2-5; 8 positions match TRBD1. V trimming: 7 bases; J trimming: 3 bases; junction bases outside the gene matches: 7. The germline CDR1 and CDR2 sequences are SQVTM and ANQGSEA. The length of the CDR3 is 13 residues.

The sample holds one count of this clone. The CDR3 DNA is TGTGCCAGCAGTGTATTTGGGACTCCAAACAATGAGCAGTTCTTC. This translates into CASSVFGTPNNEQFF. The rearrangement joins TRBV6-1 to TRBJ2-1; D is perhaps TRBD2 (6 bases). The CDR3 totals 15 residues. Germline loops: CDR1 MNHNS, CDR2 SASEGT. V lost 4 bases, J lost 5 bases, and 15 bases lay in between.

Only a few counts were recorded for this clone. V and J are TRBV5-6 and TRBJ2-5, with a possible D match to TRBD2 (5 bases). The CDR3 has 12 residues. Germline V gives CDR1 SGHDT, CDR2 YYEEEE. Trimming cost V 4 bases and J 5 bases, with 9 bases left between them. In nucleotides, the CDR3 is TGTGCCAGCAGCAGAGGGATGGAGACCCAGTACTTC. Its protein is CASSRGMETQYF.

This sequence joins TRBV4-1 and TRBJ1-1; 7 nucleotides align to TRBD1. The CDR3 runs 16 residues. Germline trimming cut 4 bases from V and 0 bases from J; bases unmatched to any gene: 8. Germline loops: CDR1 MGHRA, CDR2 YSYEKL. The CDR3 loop reads CASSLHDRVMNTEAFF. The CDR3 DNA reads TGCGCCAGCAGCCTCCATGACAGGGTCATGAACACTGAAGCTTTCTTT.

The chain is built from TRBV6-5 and TRBJ1-2; D is undetermined. The CDR3 contains 14 residues. V gave up 2 bases and J gave up 8 bases, with 15 bases separating them. Germline V gene lookup returns CDR1 MNHEY and CDR2 SVGAGI. The CDR3 DNA reads as TGTGCCAGCAGTTACGGTGACGGAGCGGCGGGCTACACCTTC. It specifies CASSYGDGAAGYTF.

This clone was detected only a few times. The chain is built from TRBV4-1 and TRBJ1-2, with 7 bases that match TRBD1. CDR3 length: 15 amino acids. J lost 4 bases, V lost 0 bases, and 5 bases had no gene match. Germline V gene sequence: CDR1 MGHRA, CDR2 YSYEKL. The CDR3 coding sequence is TGCGCCAGCAGCCAAGAGGGGACAGTAGTCTATGGCTACACCTTC. As protein: CASSQEGTVVYGYTF.

The chain is built from TRBV27 and TRBJ2-7; possibly TRBD1 for D (5 bases). From germline, CDR1 is MNHEY and CDR2 SMNVEV (reference sequence). Trimming removed 2 bases from V and 6 bases from J, with 14 bases in between. This CDR3 has 14 residues. The CDR3 sequence is CASSLGQGWVEQYF. The CDR3 DNA is TGTGCCAGCAGTTTAGGGCAGGGCTGGGTCGAGCAGTACTTC.

The chain joins TRBV2 to TRBJ2-1, with D possibly TRBD2 on 6 matching bases. This CDR3 has 15 residues. V lost 8 bases and J 1 base, leaving 15 bases between the germline ends. The germline CDR1 and CDR2 sequences are SNHLY and FYNNEI. DNA of the CDR3: TGTGCCAGCGCCATAGCGGAGGGTTCCTACAATGAGCAGTTCTTC. Its translation: CASAIAEGSYNEQFF.